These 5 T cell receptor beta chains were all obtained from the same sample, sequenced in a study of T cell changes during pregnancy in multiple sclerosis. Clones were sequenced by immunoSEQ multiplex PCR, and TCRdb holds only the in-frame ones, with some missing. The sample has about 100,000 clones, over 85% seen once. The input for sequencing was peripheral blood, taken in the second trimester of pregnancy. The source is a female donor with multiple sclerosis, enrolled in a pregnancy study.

CDR3 DNA: TGTGCCAGCAACACCTACGGGGGGGGATACAATGAGCAGTTCTTC. This encodes CASNTYGGGYNEQFF. This chain links TRBV28 with TRBJ2-1; 8 bases match TRBD2. CDR1 and CDR2 from the germline V gene are MDHEN and SYDVKM. The CDR3 spans 15 residues. V dropped 7 bases and J dropped 4; count of bases not matched to a gene: 9.

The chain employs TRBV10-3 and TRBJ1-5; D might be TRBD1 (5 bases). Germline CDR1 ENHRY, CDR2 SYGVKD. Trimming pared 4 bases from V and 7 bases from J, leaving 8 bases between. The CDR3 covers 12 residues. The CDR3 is CAISGEGQPQHF. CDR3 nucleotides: TGTGCCATCAGTGGGGAGGGGCAGCCCCAGCATTTT.

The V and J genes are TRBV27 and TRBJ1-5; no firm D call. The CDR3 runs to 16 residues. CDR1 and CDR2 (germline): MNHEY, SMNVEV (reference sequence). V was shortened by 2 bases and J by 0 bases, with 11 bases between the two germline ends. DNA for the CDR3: TGTGCCAGCAGTTTAAACGGCCGGGATAGCAATCAGCCCCAGCATTTT. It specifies CASSLNGRDSNQPQHF.

The CDR3 sequence: CASSQGAGEIYEQYF. The CDR3 nucleotides read TGCGCCAGCAGCCAAGGGGCAGGGGAGATCTACGAGCAGTACTTC. The gene calls are TRBV4-1 and TRBJ2-7; weak D call: TRBD1 (6 bases). This CDR3 has 15 residues. The V and J ends lost 1 base and 3 bases respectively, with 13 bases between them. Germline V gene data show CDR1 as MGHRA and CDR2 as YSYEKL.

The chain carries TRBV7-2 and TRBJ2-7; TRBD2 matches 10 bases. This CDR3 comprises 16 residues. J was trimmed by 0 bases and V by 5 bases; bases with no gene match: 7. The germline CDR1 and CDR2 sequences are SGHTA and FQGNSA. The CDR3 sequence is CASSIGLAVFSYEQYF. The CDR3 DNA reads TGTGCCAGCAGCATAGGACTAGCGGTATTCTCCTACGAGCAGTACTTC.